Shown below are 11 T cell receptor beta chains from a single sample sequenced in a study of cytomegalovirus exposure and HLA in healthy donors (dated 2017 in TCRdb). Library prep was done by the immunoSEQ multiplex PCR assay. For the multiplex PCR, a mixture combining 60 forward primers for TCR Vbeta segments and 13 reverse primers for TCR Jbeta segments was used. TCRdb took over this immuneACCESS table, retaining in-frame rearrangements with V and J assigned. Such tables are incomplete; in checked studies, under half of the missing clones stem from an unresolved V gene, and the remainder is unexplained. The sample contains around 210,000 clones, approximately 78% of them found a single time. The ten top clones hold under 0.6% of the sample. The sequenced material came from PBMCs. These receptors came from a boy between 10 and 17 years old in good health and CMV-seronegative.

This clone was seen a handful of times. The rearrangement links TRBV2 to TRBJ2-3, with TRBD1 matching over 11 bases. Germline lookup yields CDR1 SNHLY and CDR2 FYNNEI. The CDR3 totals 19 residues. Trimming cost V 6 bases and J 0 bases; bases outside gene matches: 14. CDR3 sequence (DNA): TGTGCCAGCAGACGCCGTAGGACAGGGGGCCGGGTTAGCACAGATACGCAGTATTTT. It is translated as CASRRRRTGGRVSTDTQYF.

This clone was seen just once. In DNA form, the CDR3 reads TGTGCCAGCAGTTTCTCTCTTGGACAGCAAGAGACCCAGTACTTC. Translated, it gives CASSFSLGQQETQYF. The chain has TRBV6-5 and TRBJ2-5; perhaps TRBD1 as D (6 bases). Per germline, CDR1 MNHEY and CDR2 SVGAGI. This CDR3 is 15 amino acids long. Trimming stripped 4 bases from V and 2 bases from J, with 14 bases between.

This chain links TRBV5-1 with TRBJ2-1; perhaps TRBD1 as D (8 bases). The germline gives CDR1 SGHRS, CDR2 YFSETQ. Trimming cost V 4 bases and J 6 bases, with 20 bases left between them. This CDR3 contains 16 residues. CDR3 nucleotide sequence: TGCGCCAGCAGCGTAGGAACAGGGGGGGGGAGCAATGAGCAGTTCTTC. It is translated as CASSVGTGGGSNEQFF.

The chain is built from TRBV30 and TRBJ1-2, with TRBD1 identical over 9 bases. The CDR3 totals 15 residues. Trimming removed 1 base from V and 7 bases from J; junction bases left unmatched: 10. The germline V gene encodes CDR1 GTSNPN and CDR2 SVGIG (reference sequence). The CDR3 DNA follows: TGTGCCTGGAGTGCTTCCGGGACAGGGAGTTTTGGCTACACCTTC. Its translation: CAWSASGTGSFGYTF.

This clone was counted between two and nine times. The chain couples TRBV6-5 to TRBJ2-3; the D gene is possibly TRBD2 (7 bases). Trimming took 8 bases from V and 2 from J, leaving 17 bases between them. The CDR3 length is 15 residues. The germline gives CDR1 MNHEY, CDR2 SVGAGI. For the CDR3, the DNA is TGTGCCAGCGGGGGTTATGCGGGGGCCACAGATACGCAGTATTTT. Translating gives CASGGYAGATDTQYF.

This clone has just a few counts. The chain joins TRBV6-4 to TRBJ2-3, with 10 bases aligning to TRBD2. The germline gives CDR1 MRHNA, CDR2 SNTAGT. The CDR3 totals 17 residues. The V segment lost 0 bases and the J segment 0 bases; nucleotides outside the gene matches: 3. DNA of the CDR3: TGTGCCAGCAGTGACTCGAGCGGGGGGGCTAGCACAGATACGCAGTATTTT. This codes for CASSDSSGGASTDTQYF.

V and J are TRBV29-1 and TRBJ2-1; 9 bases are a match to TRBD1. Trimming removed 6 bases from V and 7 bases from J; junction bases left unmatched: 7. The CDR3 runs 13 residues. Germline V CDR1 and CDR2: SQVTM, ANQGSEA. The DNA for the CDR3 is TGCAGCGTAGGGGACAGGGTGGGGAATGAGCAGTTCTTC. This gives the protein CSVGDRVGNEQFF.

The chain uses TRBV21-1 and TRBJ2-1; TRBD2 is the table's D call and was not checked against the DNA. TRBV21-1 is classified as a pseudogene. This CDR3 has 16 amino acids. CDR3 amino acids: CASSKAKREGGREQFF. The CDR3 DNA follows: TGTGCCAGCAGCAAAGCGAAGCGGGAGGGAGGGCGTGAGCAGTTCTTC.

A word on this clone: The junction departs from the called germline gene at one end, perhaps through a read error. The chain combines TRBV7-7 with TRBJ1-1; D gene unclear. CDR1 is SSHAT, CDR2 FNYEAQ, per germline (reference sequence). CDR3 length: 15 amino acids. For the CDR3, the DNA is TGTGCTAGCAGCTACCCGAGGGTTATGAACACTGAAGCTTTCTTT. It encodes CASSYPRVMNTEAFF.

The rearrangement uses TRBV1 and TRBJ2-5; TRBD2 is the table's D call, not checked against the DNA. TRBV1 is shown as a pseudogene. The CDR3 has 14 residues. The CDR3 is CTSSQGAGWETQYF. The CDR3 DNA follows: TGCACCAGCAGCCAAGGGGCGGGATGGGAGACCCAGTACTTC.

Remarks on this clone: The junction and the germline gene differ at one end; a read error may be behind it. The chain uses TRBV2 and TRBJ2-7; 9 nucleotides align to TRBD1. Germline V gene lookup returns CDR1 SNHLY and CDR2 FYNNEI. The CDR3 has 12 amino acids. The DNA for the CDR3 is TGTGCCGGCAGGGGGACAGGGTACGAGCAGTACTTC. Residues: CAGRGTGYEQYF. Based on the CDR3 plus reference TRBV2 and TRBJ2-7, the full variable domain is EPEVTQTPSHQVTQMGQEVILRCVPISNHLYFYWYRQILGQKVEFLVSFYNNEISEKSEIFDDQFSVERPDGSNFTLKIRSTKLEDSAMYFCAGRGTGYEQYFGPGTRLTVT.